The clone carrying this T cell receptor (beta chain) was seen more than once but under ten times. TCRdb re-called the 5' RACE reads with MiXCR, one entry per CDR3 protein. The table includes 400,000 to 450,000 distinct CDR3 sequences, 15% to 20% detected once. V gave up 8 bases and J gave up 1 base, with 18 bases separating them. Germline CDR1 and CDR2: MNHEY and SVGAGI. The CDR3 is 15 amino acids. The data are from a study of T-cell memory formation after mild COVID-19. Sequencing was performed on PBMCs or a T cell subset sorted from them (not recorded which). V usage is TRBV6-5 and J usage is TRBJ2-7; possibly TRBD2 for D (6 bases). The origin of this receptor is a man aged 18 to 30 who had mild COVID-19 (a few samples of this study predate the infection). Cell type and time point are not known. CDR3 in amino acids: CASARYIGGSYEQYF. In DNA form, the CDR3 reads TGTGCCAGCGCGCGTTACATAGGAGGGTCCTACGAGCAGTACTTC.